A single sample gave rise to the 30 T cell receptor beta chains below, sequenced in a study of shared clonotypes between healthy human individuals. Naive CD8 cells, CD45RO-negative and positively selected for CCR7, excluded terminally differentiated effector memory CD45RA+ cells. TCRdb's table, derived via immunoSEQ multiplex PCR, lists solely in-frame clones and lacks some. The sample lists 760,000 or so clones; 90% to 97% were seen once. Sequences were obtained from naive CD8+ T cells sorted from blood. Receptors originate from a man in his thirties or forties in good health.

The chain links TRBV6-5 to TRBJ2-7; D might be TRBD1 or TRBD2, each matching 5 bases. Germline V gives CDR1 MNHEY, CDR2 SVGAGI. V was cut by 8 bases and J by 3 bases, with 14 bases left in between. The CDR3 covers 13 residues. CDR3 sequence: CASRQGVRYEQYF. CDR3 DNA sequence: TGTGCCAGCCGGCAGGGAGTCCGCTACGAGCAGTACTTC.

The CDR3: CAWSSGVRRYEQYF. In DNA form, the CDR3 reads TGTGCCTGGAGCTCCGGGGTTAGGCGCTACGAGCAGTACTTC. This sequence joins TRBV30 and TRBJ2-7, with D tentatively TRBD2 (5 bases). This CDR3 spans 14 amino acids. From germline, CDR1 is GTSNPN and CDR2 SVGIG (reference sequence). Deletions cut 3 bases from V and 3 bases from J, with 15 bases between.

The rearrangement links TRBV19 to TRBJ1-2; D not resolved. In germline, CDR1 is LNHDA, CDR2 SQIVND (reference sequence). This CDR3 is built from 16 residues. The germline V and J ends were trimmed by 6 bases and 0 bases, with 17 bases remaining between them. CDR3 bases: TGTGCCAGTAGCCCCCTTTTTGGGCGCCCTAACTATGGCTACACCTTC. This sequence encodes CASSPLFGRPNYGYTF.

The chain uses TRBV18 and TRBJ2-7; unclear D gene. Germline loops: CDR1 KGHSH, CDR2 LQKENI. The CDR3 is 13 amino acids. V was shortened by 2 bases and J by 3 bases, with 8 bases between the two germline ends. The CDR3 nucleotides read TGTGCCAGCTCACCAGGCTCAATCTACGAGCAGTACTTC. This sequence encodes CASSPGSIYEQYF.

V is TRBV7-9 and J is TRBJ2-5; D could derive from TRBD1 or TRBD2 (5 bases each). V gave up 3 bases and J gave up 2 bases, with 16 bases separating them. The CDR3 has 16 amino acids. Germline CDR1 SEHNR, CDR2 FQNEAQ (reference sequence). In DNA form, the CDR3 reads TGTGCCAGCAGCTTTAACACGGGCAGGGAGCAAGAGACCCAGTACTTC. The encoded protein is CASSFNTGREQETQYF.

This chain joins TRBV7-9 and TRBJ2-7; 7 bases are a match to TRBD2. The CDR3 length is 15 residues. The V segment lost 8 bases and the J segment 2 bases; nucleotides outside the gene matches: 12. From germline, CDR1 is SEHNR and CDR2 FQNEAQ (reference sequence). The CDR3 sequence is CASAARGTPTYEQYF. For the CDR3, the DNA is TGTGCCAGCGCCGCGCGGGGGACCCCCACCTACGAGCAGTACTTC.

The rearrangement uses TRBV15 and TRBJ1-1; D possibly corresponds to TRBD1 (6 bases). Germline V lookup: CDR1 LNHNV, CDR2 YYDKDF (reference sequence). CDR3 length: 15 amino acids. V shed 2 bases and J shed 9 bases, with 19 bases lying between them. CDR3 region: CATSRPRDRNPKAFF. DNA for the CDR3: TGTGCCACCAGCAGACCCCGCGACAGGAATCCTAAAGCTTTCTTT.

The chain joins TRBV5-4 to TRBJ2-1; D may be TRBD1 (6 bases). V gave up 1 base and J gave up 1 base, with 12 bases separating them. This CDR3 region has 16 residues. Looked up from germline, CDR1 is SGHNT and CDR2 is YYREEE (reference sequence). This chain's CDR3 is CASSLFSGQSYNEQFF. CDR3 bases: TGTGCCAGCAGCTTGTTTTCGGGACAATCCTACAATGAGCAGTTCTTC.

V gene TRBV5-4 combines with J gene TRBJ2-1; D is unclear. Germline lookup yields CDR1 SGHNT and CDR2 YYREEE (reference sequence). The V gene lost 2 bases and the J gene lost 8 bases, with 5 bases spanning the gap. The CDR3 consists of 11 residues. The chain's CDR3 is CASSFSDEQFF. CDR3 nucleotide sequence: TGTGCCAGCAGCTTCAGCGATGAGCAGTTCTTC.

This clone was picked up one time. The V and J genes are TRBV2 and TRBJ2-1; no clear D gene. V was pared by 3 bases and J by 1 base, with 10 bases between. Germline CDR1 SNHLY, CDR2 FYNNEI. This CDR3 region has 15 residues. Here the CDR3 DNA reads TGTGCCAGCAGTGACGGTGGGAAGTCCTACAATGAGCAGTTCTTC. Residues: CASSDGGKSYNEQFF. Based on the CDR3 plus reference TRBV2 and TRBJ2-1, the full variable domain is EPEVTQTPSHQVTQMGQEVILRCVPISNHLYFYWYRQILGQKVEFLVSFYNNEISEKSEIFDDQFSVERPDGSNFTLKIRSTKLEDSAMYFCASSDGGKSYNEQFFGPGTRLTVL.

V is TRBV10-1 and J is TRBJ2-7, with D hard to call. V was pared by 3 bases and J by 0 bases, with 15 bases between. The CDR3 runs 16 residues. Germline V lookup: CDR1 WNHNN, CDR2 SYGVQD (reference sequence). The CDR3 sequence is CASSDLSGDRSYEQYF. The CDR3 DNA reads as TGCGCCAGCAGTGATTTATCGGGCGACCGCTCCTACGAGCAGTACTTC.

This rearrangement joins TRBV10-3 to TRBJ2-1; 8 bases agree with TRBD2. This CDR3 region has 16 residues. CDR1 ENHRY and CDR2 SYGVKD come from the germline V gene. The ends lost 3 bases at V and 9 bases at J; junction bases unmatched: 13. The CDR3 loop is CAISDSGSVFQAEQFF. CDR3 in DNA: TGTGCCATCAGTGACAGCGGGAGTGTCTTTCAGGCTGAGCAGTTCTTC.

The chain couples TRBV2 to TRBJ2-1; 7 bases are shared with TRBD2. The CDR3 contains 15 residues. Germline V lookup: CDR1 SNHLY, CDR2 FYNNEI. The junction had 16 bases not matched to a gene; V was cut back by 9 bases and J by 8 bases. Here the CDR3 DNA reads TGTGCCAGACCAGCCGAGGGCGGGAGTGGCTATGAGCAGTTCTTC. Its protein is CARPAEGGSGYEQFF.

This clone was observed once. Other DNA sequences within the sample encode an identical CDR3. This sequence joins TRBV15 and TRBJ1-5, with D possibly matching TRBD1 (6 bases). The CDR3 covers 13 residues. The germline V gene encodes CDR1 LNHNV and CDR2 YYDKDF (reference sequence). The V end lost 5 bases, the J end lost 4 bases, and 9 bases lay between the germline ends. The CDR3 is CATSSRGNQPQHF. The CDR3 DNA reads TGTGCCACCAGCTCCAGGGGTAATCAGCCCCAGCATTTT.

The chain employs TRBV29-1 and TRBJ2-7, with D uncertain. The CDR3 consists of 12 residues. With 7 bases removed from V and 0 bases from J, the gap between germline ends came to 10 bases. Germline CDR1 reads SQVTM; CDR2 reads ANQGSEA. The CDR3: CSAATDSYEQYF. In DNA, the CDR3 is TGCAGCGCAGCGACCGACTCCTACGAGCAGTACTTC.

This sequence joins TRBV5-1 and TRBJ2-7; maybe TRBD1 (7 bases). The CDR3 covers 15 residues. Per the germline V gene, CDR1 is SGHRS and CDR2 is YFSETQ. Trimming took 4 bases from V and 1 from J, leaving 15 bases between them. CDR3 sequence: CASSGDSGPSYEQYF. In DNA form, the CDR3 reads TGCGCCAGCAGCGGGGACAGCGGGCCGTCCTACGAGCAGTACTTC.

The V gene is TRBV29-1, the J gene TRBJ2-5; no clear D gene. Trimming took off 3 bases at V and 2 bases at J, with 19 bases between the two ends. The CDR3 length is 16 residues. Germline CDR1 and CDR2: SQVTM and ANQGSEA. Here the CDR3 reads CSVERPGPRTQETQYF. The CDR3 DNA reads TGCAGCGTTGAGAGGCCGGGCCCTAGAACTCAAGAGACCCAGTACTTC. Together with reference TRBV29-1 and TRBJ2-5, the CDR3 gives the full variable domain: SAVISQKPSRDICQRGTSLTIQCQVDSQVTMMFWYRQQPGQSLTLIATANQGSEATYESGFVIDKFPISRPNLTFSTLTVSNMSPEDSSIYLCSVERPGPRTQETQYFGPGTRLLVL.

This clone was seen only once. V usage is TRBV28 and J usage is TRBJ2-7; D remains ambiguous. This CDR3 has 16 residues. V lost 3 bases to trimming and J lost 1 base, with 16 bases between them. The germline V gene encodes CDR1 MDHEN and CDR2 SYDVKM. The CDR3 nucleotides read TGTGCCAGCAGTTTGAGGCTTTCGCTGGCATCCTACGAGCAGTACTTC. It is translated as CASSLRLSLASYEQYF.

In its sample, this clone was seen once. The chain links TRBV5-1 to TRBJ2-7; D might be TRBD1 or TRBD2, each matching 5 bases. The V end was cut by 7 bases, the J end by 0 bases, with 14 bases between. The CDR3 sequence is 14 residues long. Germline V gene data show CDR1 as SGHRS and CDR2 as YFSETQ. Here the CDR3 reads CASEVGDGSYEQYF. As DNA, the CDR3 is TGCGCCAGCGAAGTGGGGGACGGCTCCTACGAGCAGTACTTC.

This clone is a singleton in its sample. The DNA of the CDR3 is TGTGCCAGCAGTCCGGACAGGGAAAGCCTCTACGAGCAGTACTTC. Its protein is CASSPDRESLYEQYF. The chain combines TRBV27 with TRBJ2-7; 8 bases align to TRBD1. Losses at the gene ends were 5 bases for V and 3 bases for J; bases not matched to a gene: 9. The CDR3 has 15 amino acids. Germline loops: CDR1 MNHEY, CDR2 SMNVEV (reference sequence).

This CDR3 is CSVDVYNEQFF. The DNA of the CDR3 is TGCAGCGTTGACGTTTACAATGAGCAGTTCTTC. This chain joins TRBV29-1 and TRBJ2-1, with no clear D. This CDR3 contains 11 residues. V lost 3 bases, J lost 4 bases, and 4 bases lay in between. Germline lookup yields CDR1 SQVTM and CDR2 ANQGSEA.

This clone was found once. The genes are TRBV29-1 and TRBJ2-3, with D maybe TRBD1 (7 bases). This CDR3 has 14 residues. Germline loops: CDR1 SQVTM, CDR2 ANQGSEA. Trimming stripped 4 bases from V and 5 bases from J, with 16 bases between. The CDR3 nucleotides read TGCAGCGTTGTACCCAGGGGGGATGGAGATACGCAGTATTTT. It specifies CSVVPRGDGDTQYF.

The chain carries TRBV28 and TRBJ1-5, with TRBD1 as a possible D gene (5 bases). The CDR3 length is 16 residues. The ends were cut back, 2 bases at V and 0 bases at J, with 11 bases in the middle. The germline V gene has CDR1 MDHEN and CDR2 SYDVKM. CDR3 loop: CASSLQPQGSNQPQHF. The CDR3 DNA reads TGTGCCAGCAGTTTACAGCCGCAGGGTAGCAATCAGCCCCAGCATTTT.

The gene calls are TRBV6-1 and TRBJ2-1; D may be TRBD1 (6 bases). Germline assignment: CDR1 MNHNS and CDR2 SASEGT. V dropped 8 bases and J dropped 3 bases, with 11 bases sitting between them. This CDR3 comprises 13 residues. This chain's CDR3 is CASERGIYNEQFF. The CDR3 DNA is TGTGCCAGCGAAAGGGGGATCTACAATGAGCAGTTCTTC.

This chain connects TRBV7-9 to TRBJ1-1, with TRBD1 matching over 8 bases. The V gene end was trimmed by 6 bases and the J gene end by 6 bases; junction bases not matched to a gene: 9. CDR1 and CDR2 (germline): SEHNR, FQNEAQ (reference sequence). This CDR3 has 14 amino acids. CDR3 DNA: TGTGCCAGCAGGTCCCTCCAGGGGGCGGCTGAAGCTTTCTTT. Translating it yields CASRSLQGAAEAFF.

The gene calls are TRBV28 and TRBJ2-3; no clear D. The CDR3 loop spans 14 amino acids. The germline V gene has CDR1 MDHEN and CDR2 SYDVKM. Trimming took off 2 bases at V and 2 bases at J, with 8 bases between the two ends. This CDR3 reads CASSLLPATDTQYF. The CDR3 DNA follows: TGTGCCAGCAGTTTACTCCCGGCCACAGATACGCAGTATTTT. The whole variable domain, filled in from reference TRBV28 and TRBJ2-3, reads DVKVTQSSRYLVKRTGEKVFLECVQDMDHENMFWYRQDPGLGLRLIYFSYDVKMKEKGDIPEGYSVSREKKERFSLILESASTNQTSMYLCASSLLPATDTQYFGPGTRLTVL.

The chain uses TRBV28 and TRBJ2-1, with D possibly being TRBD1 (5 bases). Per the germline V gene, CDR1 is MDHEN and CDR2 is SYDVKM. The CDR3 consists of 13 residues. Trimming pared 3 bases from V and 4 bases from J, leaving 7 bases between. CDR3 sequence (DNA): TGTGCCAGCAGTTTCAGGGAATACAATGAGCAGTTCTTC. This sequence encodes CASSFREYNEQFF.

This clone was recorded once. The V gene is TRBV9, the J gene TRBJ1-2; D is unclear. The CDR3 is 15 residues long. Trimming took off 4 bases at V and 0 bases at J, with 13 bases between the two ends. The germline gives CDR1 SGDLS, CDR2 YYNGEE. Here the CDR3 DNA reads TGTGCCAGCAGCCCGGGCCTCCTACCTAACTATGGCTACACCTTC. Protein product: CASSPGLLPNYGYTF.

The chain employs TRBV11-2 and TRBJ2-5; TRBD1 matches 11 bases. After removal of 1 base from V and 3 bases from J, the junction contained 4 bases not matched to a gene. Germline V gene data show CDR1 as SGHAT and CDR2 as FQNNGV. The CDR3 consists of 16 residues. CDR3 nucleotide sequence: TGTGCCAGCAGCTTAGTTCGGGGACAGGGGGAAGAGACCCAGTACTTC. Translation: CASSLVRGQGEETQYF.

In nucleotides, the CDR3 is TGTGCCAGCAGCCCACATCCGAGACAGGGGCATTTTTGGGGCTACACCTTC. Translated, it gives CASSPHPRQGHFWGYTF. The genes are TRBV11-2 and TRBJ1-2; 8 positions agree with TRBD1. V was clipped by 5 bases and J by 8 bases; unmatched bases: 19. The CDR3 consists of 17 residues. The germline V gene encodes CDR1 SGHAT and CDR2 FQNNGV.